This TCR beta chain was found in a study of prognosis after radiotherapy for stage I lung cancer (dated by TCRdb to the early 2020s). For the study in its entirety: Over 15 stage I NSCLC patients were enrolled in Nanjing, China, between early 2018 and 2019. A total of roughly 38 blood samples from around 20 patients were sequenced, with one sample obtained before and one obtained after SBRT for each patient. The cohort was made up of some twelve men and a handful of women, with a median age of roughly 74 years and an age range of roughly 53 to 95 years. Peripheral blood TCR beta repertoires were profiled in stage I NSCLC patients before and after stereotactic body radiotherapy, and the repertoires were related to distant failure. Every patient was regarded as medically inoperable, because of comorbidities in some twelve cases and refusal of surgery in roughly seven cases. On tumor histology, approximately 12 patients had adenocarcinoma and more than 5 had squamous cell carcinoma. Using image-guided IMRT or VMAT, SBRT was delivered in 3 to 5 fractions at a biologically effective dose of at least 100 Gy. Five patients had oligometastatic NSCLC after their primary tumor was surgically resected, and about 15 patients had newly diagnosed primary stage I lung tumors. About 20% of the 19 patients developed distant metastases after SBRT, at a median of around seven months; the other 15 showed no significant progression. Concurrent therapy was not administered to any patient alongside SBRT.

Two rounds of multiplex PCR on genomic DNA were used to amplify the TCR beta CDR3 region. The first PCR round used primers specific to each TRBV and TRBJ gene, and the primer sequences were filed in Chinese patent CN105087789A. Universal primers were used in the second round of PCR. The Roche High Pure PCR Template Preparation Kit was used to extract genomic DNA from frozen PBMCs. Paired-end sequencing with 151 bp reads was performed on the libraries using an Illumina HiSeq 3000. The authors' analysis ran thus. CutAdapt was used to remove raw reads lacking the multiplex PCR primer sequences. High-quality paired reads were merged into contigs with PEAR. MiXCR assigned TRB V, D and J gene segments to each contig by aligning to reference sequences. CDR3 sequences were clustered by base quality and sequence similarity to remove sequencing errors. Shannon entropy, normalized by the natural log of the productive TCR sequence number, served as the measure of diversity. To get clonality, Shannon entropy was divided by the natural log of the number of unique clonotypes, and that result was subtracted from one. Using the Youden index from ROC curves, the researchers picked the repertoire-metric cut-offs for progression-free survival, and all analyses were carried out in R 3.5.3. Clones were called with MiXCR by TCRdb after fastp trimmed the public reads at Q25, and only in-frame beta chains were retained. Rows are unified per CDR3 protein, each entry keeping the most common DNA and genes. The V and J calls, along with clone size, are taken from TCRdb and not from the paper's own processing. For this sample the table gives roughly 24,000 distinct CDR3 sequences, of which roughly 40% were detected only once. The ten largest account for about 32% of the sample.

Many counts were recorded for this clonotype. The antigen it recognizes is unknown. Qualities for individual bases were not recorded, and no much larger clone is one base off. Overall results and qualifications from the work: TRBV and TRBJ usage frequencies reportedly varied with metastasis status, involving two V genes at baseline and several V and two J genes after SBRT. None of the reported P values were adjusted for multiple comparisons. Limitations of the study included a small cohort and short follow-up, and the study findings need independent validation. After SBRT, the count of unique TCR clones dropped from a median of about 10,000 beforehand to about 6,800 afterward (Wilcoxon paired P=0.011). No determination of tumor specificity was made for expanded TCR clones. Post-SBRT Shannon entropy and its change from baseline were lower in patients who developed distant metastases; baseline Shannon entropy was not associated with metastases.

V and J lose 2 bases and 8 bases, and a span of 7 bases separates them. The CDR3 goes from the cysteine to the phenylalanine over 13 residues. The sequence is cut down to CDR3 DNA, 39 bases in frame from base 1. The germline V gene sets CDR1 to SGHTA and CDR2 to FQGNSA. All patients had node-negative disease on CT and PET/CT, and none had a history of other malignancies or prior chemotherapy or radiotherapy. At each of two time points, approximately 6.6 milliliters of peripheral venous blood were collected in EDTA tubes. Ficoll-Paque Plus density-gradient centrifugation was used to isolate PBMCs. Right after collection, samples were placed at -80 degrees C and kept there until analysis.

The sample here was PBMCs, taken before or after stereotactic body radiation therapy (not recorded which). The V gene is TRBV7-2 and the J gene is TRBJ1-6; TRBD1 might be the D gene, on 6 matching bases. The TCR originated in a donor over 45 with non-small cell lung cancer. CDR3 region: CASSLSGDSPLHF. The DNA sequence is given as TGTGCCAGCAGCTTATCAGGGGATTCACCCCTCCACTTT.